A selection of T cell receptor beta chains follows, all from one sample in a study of blood T cell repertoires in COVID-19. Method: immunoSEQ multiplex PCR; TCRdb's copy keeps in-frame clones and lacks some. The sample lists just over 250,000 clones; approximately 89% were seen once. Sequences were obtained from peripheral blood. Receptor source: a woman between 50 and 59 years old with acute or convalescent COVID-19. Each CDR3 is given with its conserved first and last residue. A D gene is named only where the DNA matches it firmly. For some rows the clone size is stated as once, few or many, or as a class when expanded; others skip it.

clone size,V gene,D gene,J gene,CDR3 protein,CDR3 DNA
NA,TRBV9,NA,TRBJ1-1,CASSSDTKNTEAFF,TGTGCCAGCAGCTCAGACACCAAGAACACTGAAGCTTTCTTT
NA,TRBV2,NA,TRBJ1-5,CASSETGKWQPQHF,TGTGCCAGCAGTGAAACAGGGAAGTGGCAGCCCCAGCATTTT
NA,TRBV12-3/TRBV12-4,TRBD1,TRBJ1-2,CASSRTGNYGYTF,TGTGCCAGCAGTCGGACAGGAAACTATGGCTACACCTTC
NA,TRBV3-1/TRBV3-2,TRBD1,TRBJ1-2,CASSQMTGYGYTF,TGTGCCAGCAGCCAGATGACAGGGTATGGCTACACCTTC
NA,TRBV7-7,NA,TRBJ2-5,CASSLLPGGQETQYF,TGTGCTAGCAGCTTACTCCCCGGGGGCCAAGAGACCCAGTACTTC
NA,TRBV5-6,TRBD2,TRBJ2-1,CASSFTGREGGNEQFF,TGTGCCAGCAGCTTTACCGGGCGGGAGGGTGGTAATGAGCAGTTCTTC
NA,TRBV10-3,NA,TRBJ2-3,CAISEIVLQGWSDTQYF,TGTGCCATCAGTGAGATAGTGCTACAGGGTTGGTCAGATACGCAGTATTTT
NA,TRBV28,NA,TRBJ2-7,CASSGTRFPSSYEQYF,TGTGCCAGCAGTGGAACCAGGTTCCCCAGCTCCTACGAGCAGTACTTC
NA,TRBV29-1,NA,TRBJ2-3,CSADGVGTDTQYF,TGCAGCGCCGACGGGGTGGGCACAGATACGCAGTATTTT
NA,TRBV27,NA,TRBJ2-7,CASSLSSGPYQYEQYF,TGTGCCAGCAGTTTATCGAGCGGACCTTACCAGTACGAGCAGTACTTC
once,TRBV9,NA,TRBJ2-5,CASSVGSRGSGETQYF,TGTGCCAGCAGCGTAGGGAGTAGGGGTAGTGGGGAGACCCAGTACTTC
NA,TRBV7-6,TRBD1,TRBJ1-1,CASSLDTGVRTEAFF,TGTGCCAGCAGCTTAGATACAGGGGTGAGAACTGAAGCTTTCTTT
NA,TRBV5-1,TRBD2,TRBJ2-7,CASSLTSGNSYEQYF,TGCGCCAGCAGCTTGACTAGCGGGAACTCCTACGAGCAGTACTTC
once,TRBV11-3,NA,TRBJ2-3,CASSLELGADTQYF,TGTGCCAGCAGCTTAGAGCTGGGAGCCGATACGCAGTATTTT
NA,TRBV29-1,NA,TRBJ2-7,CSARHRDHYEQYF,TGCAGCGCTCGACACAGGGACCACTACGAGCAGTACTTC